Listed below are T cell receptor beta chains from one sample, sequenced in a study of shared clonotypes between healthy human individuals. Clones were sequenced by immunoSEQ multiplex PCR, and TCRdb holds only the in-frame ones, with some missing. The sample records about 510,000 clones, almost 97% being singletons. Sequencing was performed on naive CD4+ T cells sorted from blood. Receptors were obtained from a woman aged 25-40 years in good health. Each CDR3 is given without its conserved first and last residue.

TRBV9 ASSSVLGLAGYNEQF
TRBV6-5 ASSYGGDRSPLH
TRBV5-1 ASSRGLAGFIPF
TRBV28 ASSSPPGQGEKLF
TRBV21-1 ASSLAGALSYEQY
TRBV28 ASRPTQGVAYGYT
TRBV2 ASSGSGNEKLF
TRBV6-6 ASSITEQGAGTEAF
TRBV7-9 ASSSQGWNTEAF
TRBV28 ASGGDIRWVNYGYT
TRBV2 ASRPGLAGYEQY
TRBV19 ASSIFRANSPLH
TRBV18 ATQGARADTQY
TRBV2 ASSVAGMNTEAF
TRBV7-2 ASSSGTGSYNEQF
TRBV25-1 ASSAQGNYGYT
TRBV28 ASSLMNYRGIGYT
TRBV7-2 ASSLGPAREGTDTQY
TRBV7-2 ASSLGPAGLKTQY
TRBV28 ASSPGAGGSYSNQPQH
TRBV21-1 ASSKSGESNQPQH
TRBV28 ASSLTGLYNEQF
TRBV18 ASSPESGRQPQH
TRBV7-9 ASSSRGSSYNEQF